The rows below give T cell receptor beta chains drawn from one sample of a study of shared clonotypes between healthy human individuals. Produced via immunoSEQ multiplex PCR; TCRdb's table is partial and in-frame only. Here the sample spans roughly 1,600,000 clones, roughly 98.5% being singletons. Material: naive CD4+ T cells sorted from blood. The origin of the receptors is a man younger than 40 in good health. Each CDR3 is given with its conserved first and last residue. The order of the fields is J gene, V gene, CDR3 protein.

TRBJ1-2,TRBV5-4,CASSPVGQTQYGYTF
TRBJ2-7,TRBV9,CASSGPKGAGVLSYEQYF
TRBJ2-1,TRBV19,CASSIPAGVYNEQFF
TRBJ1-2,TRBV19,CASSTGRGTNYGYTF
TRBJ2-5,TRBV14,CASSQRFGGRARETQYF
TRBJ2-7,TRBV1,CTSSQVPMDAPGQNYEQYF
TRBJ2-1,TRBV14,CASSQETGLAGVPHNEQFF
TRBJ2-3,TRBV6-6,CASSDWGAAQDTQYF
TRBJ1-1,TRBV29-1,CSVVTVYEAFF
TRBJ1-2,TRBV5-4,CASSNGGKSADYGYTF
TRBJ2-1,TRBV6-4,CASSDSSLGSWNEQFF
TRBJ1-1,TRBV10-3,CAISEGRVNTEAFF
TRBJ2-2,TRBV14,CASSHSLSRLAGTGELFF
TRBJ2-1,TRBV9,CASSVRPRTGLRGTLDNEQFF
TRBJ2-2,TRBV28,CASSYQTGANTGELFF
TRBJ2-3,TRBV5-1,CASRGGGSTDTQYF
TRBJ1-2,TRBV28,CASSLLERRGYGYTF
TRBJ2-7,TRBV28,CASTSFYEQYF
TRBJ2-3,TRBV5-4,CASSLGSYSTDTQYF
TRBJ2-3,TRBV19,CASSLLAVGAQYF
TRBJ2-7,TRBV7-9,CASSLVGGQGGEQYF
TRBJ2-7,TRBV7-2,CASSWGSGYEQYF
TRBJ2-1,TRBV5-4,CASSLANEQFF
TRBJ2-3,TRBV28,CASSSAGTGPSDTQYF
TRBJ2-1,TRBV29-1,CSVVSGRVEQFF
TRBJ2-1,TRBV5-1,CASSSLAGGYNEQFF
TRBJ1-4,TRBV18,CASSLDRSNEKLFF
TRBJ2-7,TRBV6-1,CASKGTSRRPYEQYF
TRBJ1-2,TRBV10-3,CAISERLDRGEGYTF
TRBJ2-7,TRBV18,CASSPLNGKGQYF
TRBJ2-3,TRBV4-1,CASSQGTSGPTDTQYF
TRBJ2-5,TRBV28,CATLGVASGLETQYF
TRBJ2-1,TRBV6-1,CASSALVPLYNEQFF
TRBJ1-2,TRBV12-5,CASGRDGDRGNYGYTF
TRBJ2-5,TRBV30,CAWTPIGAAREETQYF
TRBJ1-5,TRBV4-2,CASSPTETNQPQHF
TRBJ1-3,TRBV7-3,CASSPNSGNTIYF
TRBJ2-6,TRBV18,CASSDPRAGANVLTF
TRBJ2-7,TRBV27,CASSRKGLQSYEQYF
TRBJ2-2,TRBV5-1,CATSTDGYTGELFF
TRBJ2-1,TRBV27,CASSLDTFPYNEQFF
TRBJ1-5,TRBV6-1,CASSEAARGDQPQHF
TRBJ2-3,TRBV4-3,CASSRSAGASTDTQYF
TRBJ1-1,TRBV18,CASSPMEGMNTEAFF
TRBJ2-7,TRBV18,CASSPAGLATEQYF
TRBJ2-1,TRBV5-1,CASSRGQRDEQFF
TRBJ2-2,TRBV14,CASSHLTSSTGELFF
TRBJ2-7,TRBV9,CASSVGTGNYEQYF
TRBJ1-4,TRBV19,CASSSRDRMFLYEKLFF
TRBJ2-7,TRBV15,CATSRDRFQGYEQYF